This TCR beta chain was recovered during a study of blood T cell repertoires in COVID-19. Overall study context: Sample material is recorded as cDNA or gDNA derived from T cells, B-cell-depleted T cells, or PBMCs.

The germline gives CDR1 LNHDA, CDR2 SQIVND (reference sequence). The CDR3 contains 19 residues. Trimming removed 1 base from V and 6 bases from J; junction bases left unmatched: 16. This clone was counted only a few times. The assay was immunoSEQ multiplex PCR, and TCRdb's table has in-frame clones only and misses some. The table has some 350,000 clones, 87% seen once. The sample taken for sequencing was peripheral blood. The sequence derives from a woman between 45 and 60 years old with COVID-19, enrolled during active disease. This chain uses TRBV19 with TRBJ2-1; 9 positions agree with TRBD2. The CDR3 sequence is CASSIVLRSGRLRFNEQFF. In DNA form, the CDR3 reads TGTGCCAGTAGTATAGTACTTCGGAGCGGGAGGTTACGGTTCAATGAGCAGTTCTTC.